The 15 T cell receptor beta chains below were found in one sample sequenced in a study of shared clonotypes between healthy human individuals. Libraries were prepared by immunoSEQ multiplex PCR; TCRdb keeps only in-frame clonotypes and omits some of them. The table includes a few hundred thousand clones, more than 95% detected once. Sequenced input: naive CD4+ T cells sorted from blood. Specified subset: CD45RA+ positively selected. The receptors shown here come from a woman aged 25-40 years in good health.

J is TRBJ2-6 and V is TRBV4-2; 9 bases line up with TRBD2. V shed 1 base and J 0 bases; nucleotides not matched to a gene: 4. CDR3 length: 18 residues. Germline CDR1 LGHNA, CDR2 YNFKEQ. The CDR3 DNA reads as TGTGCCAGCAGCCAAGTGACTAGCGGAGGCTCTGGGGCCAACGTCCTGACTTTC. Translation: CASSQVTSGGSGANVLTF.

J is TRBJ1-1 and V is TRBV29-1, with 8 bases that match TRBD1. CDR3 length equals 13 residues. The J segment lost 0 bases and the V segment lost 7 bases, leaving 4 bases of the junction unmatched. Germline lookup yields CDR1 SQVTM and CDR2 ANQGSEA. The CDR3 nucleotides are TGCAGCGGCAACAGGGGGTTGAACACTGAAGCTTTCTTT. Its protein is CSGNRGLNTEAFF. The full variable domain, with the rest looked up from reference TRBV29-1 and TRBJ1-1, is SAVISQKPSRDICQRGTSLTIQCQVDSQVTMMFWYRQQPGQSLTLIATANQGSEATYESGFVIDKFPISRPNLTFSTLTVSNMSPEDSSIYLCSGNRGLNTEAFFGQGTRLTVV.

This clone was counted a few times. Other DNA sequences in the same sample also yield this CDR3. The gene calls are TRBV28 and TRBJ1-6; D remains unclear. Germline V CDR1 and CDR2: MDHEN, SYDVKM. Trimming took 3 bases from V and 9 from J, leaving 3 bases between them. The CDR3 spans 11 residues. CDR3 bases: TGTGCCAGCAGTTTCGGTTCACCCCTCCACTTT. It specifies CASSFGSPLHF.

The chain links TRBV29-1 to TRBJ1-4; D not certain. V was pared by 7 bases and J by 5 bases, with 14 bases between. Germline-derived CDR1 and CDR2 are SQVTM and ANQGSEA. The CDR3 spans 13 residues. CDR3 sequence reads: CSAKDGVNEKLFF. The CDR3 nucleotides read TGCAGCGCTAAGGACGGCGTCAATGAAAAACTGTTTTTT.

The chain uses TRBV7-7 and TRBJ1-3, with no clear D. The CDR3 spans 13 residues. Germline-derived CDR1 and CDR2 are SSHAT and FNYEAQ (reference sequence). V dropped 4 bases and J dropped 4 bases, with 8 bases sitting between them. The CDR3 DNA sequence: TGTGCCAGCAGCTCGTCCGCCGGAAACACCATATATTTT. This translates into CASSSSAGNTIYF.

This chain connects TRBV11-2 to TRBJ2-1, with 8 bases matching TRBD2. The germline CDR1 and CDR2 sequences are SGHAT and FQNNGV. The CDR3 totals 18 residues. V lost 2 bases and J lost 6; bases outside the gene matches: 15. CDR3 sequence (DNA): TGTGCCAGCAGCTTATTGATTAGCGGGGCACTATCTTTCAATGAGCAGTTCTTC. Translation: CASSLLISGALSFNEQFF.

This clone showed up just once. The V and J genes are TRBV11-3 and TRBJ2-7; TRBD1 matches at 9 bases. Germline CDR1 is SGHNT and CDR2 is YENEEA. The ends lost 5 bases at V and 3 bases at J; junction bases unmatched: 11. The CDR3 is 16 residues long. For the CDR3, the DNA is TGTGCCAGCAGCAACCGGGGACAGGGAGCGGGCTACGAGCAGTACTTC. It is translated as CASSNRGQGAGYEQYF.

The chain combines TRBV18 with TRBJ1-1; weak D call: TRBD1 (6 bases). This CDR3 region has 16 residues. Trimming took off 0 bases at V and 0 bases at J, with 11 bases between the two ends. The germline V gene encodes CDR1 KGHSH and CDR2 LQKENI. The CDR3 reads CASSPPGGQLNTEAFF. Written as DNA, the CDR3 is TGTGCCAGCTCACCACCGGGAGGACAGCTGAACACTGAAGCTTTCTTT.

The chain uses TRBV4-1 and TRBJ2-5; D might be TRBD1 (5 bases). The CDR3 loop spans 14 amino acids. CDR1 is MGHRA and CDR2 is YSYEKL in the germline V gene. V was pared by 0 bases and J by 1 base, with 6 bases between. CDR3: CASSQDGAQETQYF. The CDR3 nucleotides read TGCGCCAGCAGCCAAGATGGGGCCCAAGAGACCCAGTACTTC.

The V call is TRBV14, the J call TRBJ1-4; D unresolved. V dropped 1 base and J dropped 8 bases, with 11 bases sitting between them. Germline assignment: CDR1 SGHDN and CDR2 FVKESK. The length of the CDR3 is 14 residues. The CDR3 region is CASSQAGTGEKLFF. The CDR3 region has the DNA TGTGCCAGCAGCCAAGCGGGCACGGGAGAAAAACTGTTTTTT.

The chain uses TRBV4-2 and TRBJ2-7; 9 bases fit TRBD2. J lost 0 bases, V lost 1 base, and 4 bases had no gene match. The germline CDR1 and CDR2 sequences are LGHNA and YNFKEQ. There are 16 residues in the CDR3. The CDR3 bases are TGTGCCAGCAGCCAAGTCTCTAGCGGGGTCTCCTACGAGCAGTACTTC. Protein: CASSQVSSGVSYEQYF.

The chain joins TRBV30 to TRBJ1-3; 10 bases line up with TRBD1. The CDR3 sequence is 15 residues long. The germline V gene has CDR1 GTSNPN and CDR2 SVGIG (reference sequence). Trimming cost V 4 bases and J 8 bases; bases outside gene matches: 11. The CDR3 protein is CAWIGTGERGHTIYF. The CDR3 nucleotides read TGTGCCTGGATCGGGACAGGGGAACGGGGCCACACCATATATTTT.

This clone was recorded once. The chain couples TRBV2 to TRBJ2-2, with 9 bases lining up with TRBD1. Germline loops: CDR1 SNHLY, CDR2 FYNNEI. V gave up 6 bases and J gave up 4 bases; unmatched junction bases: 3. CDR3 length: 14 amino acids. Here the CDR3 reads CASREQGATGELFF. CDR3 coding DNA: TGTGCCAGCAGGGAACAGGGGGCCACCGGGGAGCTGTTTTTT.

The chain couples TRBV28 to TRBJ1-2; no reliable D call. Germline V CDR1 and CDR2: MDHEN, SYDVKM. Deletions cut 2 bases from V and 1 base from J, with 8 bases between. CDR3 length equals 14 residues. The CDR3 sequence is CASSLVRFNYGYTF. As DNA, the CDR3 is TGTGCCAGCAGTTTAGTCAGATTTAACTATGGCTACACCTTC.

This rearrangement joins TRBV5-1 to TRBJ2-7; TRBD1 agrees at 9 bases. Per germline, CDR1 SGHRS and CDR2 YFSETQ. This CDR3 has 16 amino acids. Losses at the gene ends were 8 bases for V and 3 bases for J; bases not matched to a gene: 15. In DNA, the CDR3 is TGCGCCAGTCCGGGACAGGGAAAGGCCTCAAGCTACGAGCAGTACTTC. Amino acid sequence: CASPGQGKASSYEQYF.